This TCR beta chain emerged from a study of radiation and T cells in renal cell carcinoma. Time point reported: blood 4 weeks post-SBRT, at nephrectomy. Documented treatment: 15 Gy SBRT to primary tumor, nephrectomy 4 weeks later. This CDR3 comprises 15 residues. CDR1 is LNHDA and CDR2 is SQIVND in the germline V gene (reference sequence). The trim removed 6 bases at V and 5 bases at J, leaving 7 bases unmatched. Findings of the study overall: In blood, top tumor clones expanded by 2 weeks, shrinking by 4.

This table comes from immunoSEQ multiplex PCR, and its TCRdb copy is limited to in-frame clones, with some not included. This table holds 150,000 to 200,000 clones, about 87% found once. Concerning this clone itself: The target antigen is unknown.

This receptor was taken from a woman aged 45-60 years with renal cell carcinoma. V is TRBV19 and J is TRBJ2-2, with 9 bases matching TRBD1. The starting material was blood, obtained from a patient whose treatment included radiotherapy and nephrectomy. CDR3 nucleotides: TGTGCCAGTAGAACAGGGGGCCGGGGGACCGGGGAGCTGTTTTTT. The encoded protein is CASRTGGRGTGELFF.